Shown below are 15 T cell receptor beta chains from a single sample sequenced in a study of T-cell reconstitution after alpha-beta-depleted transplantation in children (dated by TCRdb to 2016 to 2017). Library preparation used PCR. The sequencing machine was an Illumina HiSeq 2500. To normalize quantification of the TCRbeta repertoire, the TCR libraries were built with molecular barcoding that relied on unique molecular identifiers. The public reads were reanalyzed by TCRdb: fastp trimming at Q25, MiXCR alignment, in-frame beta chains only. Each entry merges the rows of one CDR3 protein and shows their most common DNA and genes. Recorded for this sample are 500,000 or so distinct CDR3 sequences; over 25% of them occurred a single time. The ten top clones hold 2% to 3% of the sample. Sequencing was performed on PBMCs from the stem cell graft donor, taken from the stem cell graft. The receptor set was obtained from a human donor who donated a stem cell graft to a child with aplastic anemia.

The V call is TRBV12-3 or TRBV12-4, the J call TRBJ2-7; 8 nucleotides line up with TRBD1. The CDR3 spans 15 residues. With V trimmed by 3 bases and J by 8 bases, 12 bases remained unmatched. For the CDR3, the DNA is TGTGCCAGCAGTTTTCGAGGGACAGGACGGGAAAAGCAGTACTTC. Its protein product is CASSFRGTGREKQYF.

CDR3 bases: TGTGCCAGCAGGACAGCCCCTTCCTACGAGCAGTACGTC. This gives the protein CASRTAPSYEQYV. This chain connects TRBV6-1 to TRBJ2-7; TRBD1 might be the D (5 bases). The CDR3 totals 13 residues. V gave up 6 bases and J gave up 1 base, with 10 bases separating them. CDR1 is MNHNS, CDR2 SASEGT, per germline.

The table lists this clonotype with a few counts. The V and J genes are TRBV7-2 and TRBJ1-6; D not certain. The CDR3 is 16 amino acids. V shed 3 bases and J shed 0 bases, with 9 bases lying between them. Germline loops: CDR1 SGHTA, CDR2 FQGNSA. The CDR3 loop is CASSLIESSYNSPLHF. CDR3 in DNA: TGTGCCAGCAGCTTGATTGAGAGCTCCTATAATTCACCCCTCCACTTT.

This rearrangement joins TRBV20-1 to TRBJ2-1, with D perhaps TRBD2 (5 bases). The V end lost 0 bases, the J end lost 0 bases, and 12 bases lay between the germline ends. Looked up from germline, CDR1 is DFQATT and CDR2 is SNEGSKA (reference sequence). This CDR3 contains 16 residues. CDR3 nucleotides: TGCAGTGCTAGAGATCTGGCAGCGGCCTCCTACAATGAGCAGTTCTTC. Its protein product is CSARDLAAASYNEQFF.

This clonotype was seen a few times. This sequence joins TRBV27 and TRBJ2-1; D not certain. The V end lost 5 bases, the J end lost 4 bases, and 9 bases lay between the germline ends. This CDR3 is built from 13 residues. Germline CDR1 reads MNHEY; CDR2 reads SMNVEV (reference sequence). In nucleotides, the CDR3 is TGTGCCAGCAGTCCAACTAATTACAATGAGCAGTTCTTC. Protein sequence: CASSPTNYNEQFF.

This clonotype showed up just a few times. The gene calls are TRBV29-1 and TRBJ2-1, with D perhaps matching TRBD2 (5 bases). Germline V gene lookup returns CDR1 SQVTM and CDR2 ANQGSEA. The CDR3 is made up of 19 amino acids. Trimming left V 7 bases short and J 0 bases short, with 28 bases between. The CDR3 coding sequence is TGCAGCGCGGGTGCTAGCAGGAGTCCGATCAAGAGCTCCTACAATGAGCAGTTCTTC. Encoded protein: CSAGASRSPIKSSYNEQFF.

CDR3 sequence (DNA): TGTGCCAGCAGAGCCAGCGGGAGGCGTCTCGATGAGCAGTTCTTC. It yields the protein CASRASGRRLDEQFF. The V call is TRBV12-3 or TRBV12-4, the J call TRBJ2-1, with 9 bases that match TRBD2. V lost 6 bases, J lost 8 bases, and 11 bases stayed unmatched. The length of the CDR3 is 15 residues.

The gene calls are TRBV11-2 and TRBJ1-1, with unresolved D. This CDR3 spans 15 amino acids. V was clipped by 3 bases and J by 1 base, with 12 bases between them. Germline lookup yields CDR1 SGHAT and CDR2 FQNNGV. CDR3 sequence reads: CASSFPGGSNTEAFF. The CDR3 DNA reads as TGTGCCAGCAGCTTTCCCGGAGGCTCGAACACTGAAGCTTTCTTT.

V and J are TRBV12-3 or TRBV12-4 and TRBJ2-1; D might be TRBD1 or TRBD2, each matching 5 bases. The CDR3 length is 17 residues. V lost 4 bases to trimming and J lost 3 bases, with 19 bases between them. Here the CDR3 reads CASSYHSGRLDYNEQFF. The CDR3 DNA reads TGTGCCAGCAGTTACCACTCGGGGCGGTTGGACTACAATGAGCAGTTCTTC.

The rearrangement joins TRBV29-1 to TRBJ2-1, with 10 bases lining up with TRBD2. The CDR3 covers 14 residues. J was trimmed by 9 bases and V by 1 base; bases with no gene match: 6. The germline gives CDR1 SQVTM, CDR2 ANQGSEA. The CDR3 reads CSVEGAGGPIEQFF. The CDR3 nucleotides are TGCAGCGTTGAAGGAGCGGGAGGGCCCATTGAGCAGTTCTTC.

The V gene is TRBV6-1, the J gene TRBJ1-5, with no clear D. Germline-derived CDR1 and CDR2 are MNHNS and SASEGT. The CDR3 is 12 amino acids. Trimming pared 3 bases from V and 4 bases from J, leaving 4 bases between. CDR3 sequence (DNA): TGTGCCAGCAGTGATTGGAATCAGCCCCAGCATTTT. It encodes CASSDWNQPQHF.

This clonotype came up a few times. V is TRBV6-2 or TRBV6-3 and J is TRBJ1-1; D is unresolved. The CDR3 loop spans 13 amino acids. V gave up 0 bases and J gave up 5 bases, with 7 bases separating them. Germline loops: CDR1 MNHEY, CDR2 SVGEGT. As DNA, the CDR3 is TGTGCCAGCAGTTACTCTCGGGAGACTGAAGCTTTCTTT. Protein sequence: CASSYSRETEAFF.

The chain carries TRBV15 and TRBJ2-2; D call uncertain. Trimming stripped 0 bases from V and 2 bases from J, with 7 bases between. Germline-derived CDR1 and CDR2 are LNHNV and YYDKDF (reference sequence). This CDR3 has 15 amino acids. The CDR3 sequence is CATSRDILNTGELFF. The CDR3 DNA sequence: TGTGCCACCAGCAGAGATATCCTAAACACCGGGGAGCTGTTTTTT.

The table lists this clonotype with a few counts. The genes are TRBV29-1 and TRBJ2-7; D may be TRBD1 (6 bases). Trimming shortened V by 4 bases and J by 6 bases, and 16 bases separated the two germline ends. CDR3 length: 13 residues. Germline V gene lookup returns CDR1 SQVTM and CDR2 ANQGSEA. The CDR3 is CSVGGIYRAEQYF. CDR3 nucleotide sequence: TGCAGCGTTGGGGGGATTTACAGGGCCGAGCAGTACTTC.

V usage is TRBV3-1 and J usage is TRBJ1-1; possibly TRBD1 for D (5 bases). This CDR3 has 16 amino acids. V lost 7 bases and J 1 base, leaving 19 bases between the germline ends. The germline V gene has CDR1 LGHDT and CDR2 YNNKEL (reference sequence). This CDR3 reads CASTPSEGRWNTEAFF. For the CDR3, the DNA is TGTGCCAGCACGCCCTCTGAGGGACGTTGGAACACTGAAGCTTTCTTT.